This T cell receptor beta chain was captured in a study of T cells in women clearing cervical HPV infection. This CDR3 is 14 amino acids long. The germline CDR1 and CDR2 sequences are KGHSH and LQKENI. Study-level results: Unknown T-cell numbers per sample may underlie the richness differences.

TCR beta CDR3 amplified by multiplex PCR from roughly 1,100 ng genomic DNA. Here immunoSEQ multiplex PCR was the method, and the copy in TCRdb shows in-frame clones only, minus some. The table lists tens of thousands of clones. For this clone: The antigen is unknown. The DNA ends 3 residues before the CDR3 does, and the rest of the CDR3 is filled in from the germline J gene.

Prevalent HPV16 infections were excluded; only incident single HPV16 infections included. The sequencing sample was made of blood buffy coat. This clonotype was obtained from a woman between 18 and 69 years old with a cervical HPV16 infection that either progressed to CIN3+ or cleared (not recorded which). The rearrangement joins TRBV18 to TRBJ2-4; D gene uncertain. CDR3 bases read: TGTGCCAGCTCACCACCAACAGAATCTTATGGT. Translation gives CASSPPTESYG. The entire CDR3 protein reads CASSPPTESYGQYF. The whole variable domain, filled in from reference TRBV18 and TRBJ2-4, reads NAGVMQNPRHLVRRRGQEARLRCSPMKGHSHVYWYRQLPEEGLKFMVYLQKENIIDESGMPKERFSAEFPKEGPSILRIQQVVRGDSAAYFCASSPPTESYGQYFGAGTRLSVL.